Included here is one T cell receptor beta chain sequence, with context. This specimen belongs to a study of blood T cell repertoires in COVID-19. How the authors handled the data: Amplification from reference gene primers served as the basis for estimated nucleated cell counts. Clones were read by immunoSEQ multiplex PCR, and TCRdb kept only the in-frame ones, dropping some. The D gene and trimming were derived from the DNA, and the V and J assignments and clone size from that table. This sample has 150,000 or so clones, with about nine tenths found just once. The TCR was taken from a human donor in a cohort sampled during active COVID-19. Input material: peripheral blood.

The CDR3 DNA reads as TGTGCCAGCTCAAAGGTTGCGGGGGGCAGCACAGATACGCAGTATTTT. Its protein product is CASSKVAGGSTDTQYF. V gene TRBV18 combines with J gene TRBJ2-3; 8 bases align to TRBD2. The CDR3 loop spans 16 amino acids. Germline lookup yields CDR1 KGHSH and CDR2 LQKENI. Trimming removed 5 bases from V and 0 bases from J; junction bases left unmatched: 7.